One and the same sample provided the 6 T cell receptor beta chains below, sequenced in a study of monozygotic twins with inflammatory bowel disease. TCRdb derives one entry per CDR3 protein from the 5' RACE reads, leaving out DNA. The sample features 160,000 or so distinct CDR3 sequences, with roughly 2.3% in its top ten. The sequenced material came from blood. All receptors come from a human donor with ulcerative colitis or Crohn's disease, or a healthy co-twin of an affected twin (not recorded which).

The rearrangement uses TRBV11-3 and TRBJ2-7. The germline gives CDR1 SGHNT, CDR2 YENEEA. The CDR3 spans 12 residues. The CDR3: CASSRVSYEQYF. Based on the CDR3 plus reference TRBV11-3 and TRBJ2-7, the full variable domain is EAGVVQSPRYKIIEKKQPVAFWCNPISGHNTLYWYLQNLGQGPELLIRYENEEAVDDSQLPKDRFSAERLKGVDSTLKIQPAELGDSAVYLCASSRVSYEQYFGPGTRLTVT.

The rearrangement uses TRBV5-1 and TRBJ2-1; the TCRdb D gene call, TRBD1, has no DNA to confirm it. Germline V gives CDR1 SGHRS, CDR2 YFSETQ. This CDR3 is 15 amino acids long. CDR3: CASTPELSSYNEQFF.

V usage is TRBV5-1 and J usage is TRBJ2-1. This CDR3 spans 13 amino acids. Germline CDR1 SGHRS, CDR2 YFSETQ. The chain's CDR3 is CASTPRLRNEQFF.

This sequence joins TRBV3-1 and TRBJ2-7; TCRdb reports TRBD1, a call that lacks DNA to check it against. Germline V CDR1 and CDR2: LGHDT, YNNKEL (reference sequence). This CDR3 contains 14 residues. The CDR3 loop is CASSWDASSYEQYF.

The CDR3 is CASKRDRVDYGYTF. The chain has TRBV7-2 and TRBJ1-2; the D gene TCRdb calls, TRBD1, cannot be checked with no DNA. This CDR3 region has 14 residues. Germline V gives CDR1 SGHTA, CDR2 FQGNSA. Drawing the rest from reference TRBV7-2 and TRBJ1-2, the complete variable domain is GAGVSQSPSNKVTEKGKDVELRCDPISGHTALYWYRQSLGQGLEFLIYFQGNSAPDKSGLPSDRFSAERTGGSVSTLTIQRTQQEDSAVYLCASKRDRVDYGYTFGSGTRLTVV.

The chain has TRBV5-1 and TRBJ2-7; lacking DNA, the TRBD2 call made by TCRdb goes unchecked. CDR1 and CDR2 (germline): SGHRS, YFSETQ. The CDR3 runs 14 residues. The CDR3 sequence: CASSLSGGAYEQYF.